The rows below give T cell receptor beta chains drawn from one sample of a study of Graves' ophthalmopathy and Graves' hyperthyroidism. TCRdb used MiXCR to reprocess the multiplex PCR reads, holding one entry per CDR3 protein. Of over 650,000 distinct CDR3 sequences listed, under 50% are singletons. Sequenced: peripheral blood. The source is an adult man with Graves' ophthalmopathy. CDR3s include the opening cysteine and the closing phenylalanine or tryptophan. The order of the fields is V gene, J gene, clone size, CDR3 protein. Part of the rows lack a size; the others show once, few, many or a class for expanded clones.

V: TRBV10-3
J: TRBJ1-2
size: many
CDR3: CAISERQGRTNYGYTF

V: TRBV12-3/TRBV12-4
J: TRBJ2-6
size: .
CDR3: CASSLPWTGYGANVLTF

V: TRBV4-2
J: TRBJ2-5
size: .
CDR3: CASSQPLIGQETQHF

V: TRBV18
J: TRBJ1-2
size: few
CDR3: CASSPNRDSSYTF

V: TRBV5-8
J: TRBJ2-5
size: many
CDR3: CASSSTSFGETQYF

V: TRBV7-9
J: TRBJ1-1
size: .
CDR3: CASSSPAASTEAFF

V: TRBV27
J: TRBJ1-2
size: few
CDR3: CASSSPGYYGYTF

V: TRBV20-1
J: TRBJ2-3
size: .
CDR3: CSAAQGTTDTQYF

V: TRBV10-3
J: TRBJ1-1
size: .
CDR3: CASGPEAFF

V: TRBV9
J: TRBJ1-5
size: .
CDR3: CANSVGGQADQPQHF

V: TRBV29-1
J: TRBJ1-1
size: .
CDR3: CSVGQGTEAFF

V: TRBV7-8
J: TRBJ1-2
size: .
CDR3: CASSTRQGGAYGYTF

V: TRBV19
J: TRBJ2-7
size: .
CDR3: CASSMQGATYEQYF

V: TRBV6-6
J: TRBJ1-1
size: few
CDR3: CASSYWETRPEAFF

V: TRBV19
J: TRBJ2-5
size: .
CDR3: CASSIGGGGTQYF

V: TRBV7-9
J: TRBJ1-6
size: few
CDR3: CASSSRTSNSPLHF

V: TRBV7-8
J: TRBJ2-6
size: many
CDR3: CASSLTASSGANVLTF